A single sample gave rise to the 26 T cell receptor beta chains below, sequenced in a study of blood T cell repertoires in COVID-19. Repertoires were generated with immunoSEQ multiplex PCR, while TCRdb's copy carries only in-frame clones and drops some. Of about 100,000 clones detected, 90% appear once; the ten largest clones hold about 1.5%. Sequencing input: peripheral blood. These receptors were taken from a human donor with active COVID-19. The donor label of this sample is uncertain.

The V call is TRBV4-1, the J call TRBJ2-1, with TRBD2 identical over 7 bases. The CDR3 runs to 17 residues. Unmatched junction bases numbered 13, after V lost 5 bases and J lost 3 bases. Germline CDR1 and CDR2: MGHRA and YSYEKL. CDR3 in amino acids: CASSDSSGGVRYNEQFF. The CDR3 DNA sequence: TGCGCCAGCAGCGACTCTAGCGGAGGCGTACGCTACAATGAGCAGTTCTTC.

Points on this clone: One end of the junction varies from germline; a read error may be responsible. The CDR3 DNA reads as TGTGCTAGCAGCTTAAGGCGCCAGGCAAAGGGCTACACCTTC. It specifies CASSLRRQAKGYTF. The V gene is TRBV7-7, the J gene TRBJ1-2; D gene uncertain. CDR1 is SSHAT and CDR2 is FNYEAQ in the germline V gene (reference sequence). The CDR3 totals 14 residues.

The gene calls are TRBV18 and TRBJ1-2; D perhaps matches TRBD1 (6 bases). Germline CDR1 and CDR2: KGHSH and LQKENI. The CDR3 has 15 residues. Trimming shortened V by 0 bases and J by 7 bases, and 15 bases separated the two germline ends. The DNA for the CDR3 is TGTGCCAGCTCACCACCTTCAACAGGGTCGGTTGGCTACACCTTC. Its protein product is CASSPPSTGSVGYTF.

The V call is TRBV28, the J call TRBJ1-1; D remains ambiguous. This CDR3 has 12 amino acids. V was clipped by 7 bases and J by 1 base, with 7 bases between them. Germline CDR1 MDHEN, CDR2 SYDVKM. The DNA of the CDR3 is TGTGCCAGCAATACGGGGAACACTGAAGCTTTCTTT. Protein: CASNTGNTEAFF.

The CDR3 spells CASSYIIGQGVSGELFF. The CDR3 DNA follows: TGTGCCAGCAGTTATATTATAGGGCAGGGTGTCTCCGGGGAGCTGTTTTTT. This rearrangement joins TRBV6-2 or TRBV6-3 to TRBJ2-2; D may be TRBD1 (5 bases). V lost 3 bases and J lost 6, with 20 bases in between. CDR3 length: 17 residues. Germline V lookup: CDR1 MNHEY, CDR2 SVGEGT.

The chain joins TRBV19 to TRBJ1-1; D is ambiguous. The CDR3 covers 16 residues. CDR1 is LNHDA and CDR2 is SQIVND in the germline V gene (reference sequence). V was pared by 2 bases and J by 0 bases, with 13 bases between. The CDR3 is CASSIRAPTVNTEAFF. Written as DNA, the CDR3 is TGTGCCAGTAGTATAAGAGCCCCAACAGTGAACACTGAAGCTTTCTTT.

This clone was counted once. The chain recombines TRBV5-1 with TRBJ2-5, with 11 positions matching TRBD1. The CDR3 totals 15 residues. The junction had 7 bases not matched to a gene; V was cut back by 5 bases and J by 4 bases. Germline-derived CDR1 and CDR2 are SGHRS and YFSETQ. CDR3 region: CASSAGTGGAETQYF. The CDR3, as DNA: TGCGCCAGCAGTGCCGGGACAGGGGGTGCAGAGACCCAGTACTTC. Supplemented by reference TRBV5-1 and TRBJ2-5, the full variable domain reads KAGVTQTPRYLIKTRGQQVTLSCSPISGHRSVSWYQQTPGQGLQFLFEYFSETQRNKGNFPGRFSGRQFSNSRSEMNVSTLELGDSALYLCASSAGTGGAETQYFGPGTRLLVL.

This clone was recorded only once. The chain recombines TRBV14 with TRBJ2-5; 7 positions match TRBD1. V shed 6 bases, J shed 2 bases, and the junction held 12 bases outside the gene matches. Germline V gene data show CDR1 as SGHDN and CDR2 as FVKESK. This CDR3 has 16 amino acids. The CDR3 region has the DNA TGTGCCAGCAGACGGACAGGAGAGGGTACACAAGAGACCCAGTACTTC. Amino acid sequence: CASRRTGEGTQETQYF. Full variable domain (remainder filled in from reference TRBV14 and TRBJ2-5): EAGVTQFPSHSVIEKGQTVTLRCDPISGHDNLYWYRRVMGKEIKFLLHFVKESKQDESGMPNNRFLAERTGGTYSTLKVQPAELEDSGVYFCASRRTGEGTQETQYFGPGTRLLVL.

The V gene is TRBV9, the J gene TRBJ1-6; 8 bases are a match to TRBD1. This CDR3 spans 18 amino acids. The V gene's germline CDR1 is SGDLS and CDR2 YYNGEE. With V trimmed by 0 bases and J by 5 bases, 10 bases remained unmatched. CDR3 nucleotides: TGTGCCAGCAGCGTAGGCTCCACGGGGACAGGAGATAATTCACCCCTCCACTTT. This encodes CASSVGSTGTGDNSPLHF.

The CDR3 loop reads CASSPPGQGNGYTF. In nucleotides, the CDR3 is TGTGCCAGCTCACCACCGGGCCAGGGGAACGGCTACACCTTC. V gene TRBV18 combines with J gene TRBJ1-2; tentative D call: TRBD1 (6 bases). The CDR3 is made up of 14 amino acids. CDR1 is KGHSH and CDR2 is LQKENI in the germline V gene. Trimming removed 0 bases at V and 8 bases at J, with 13 bases between.

The chain has TRBV6-2 or TRBV6-3 and TRBJ1-5, with D tentatively TRBD1 (5 bases). The CDR3 sequence is 15 residues long. V was trimmed by 4 bases and J by 1 base, leaving 11 bases between them. Germline V gene data show CDR1 as MNHEY and CDR2 as SVGEGT. This CDR3 reads CASSWGSISNQPQHF. The DNA of the CDR3 is TGTGCCAGCAGTTGGGGCAGTATAAGCAATCAGCCCCAGCATTTT.

The chain is built from TRBV19 and TRBJ2-1; 8 bases agree with TRBD2. The V and J ends lost 1 base and 8 bases, in that order; junction bases with no gene match: 16. Germline V gene data show CDR1 as LNHDA and CDR2 as SQIVND (reference sequence). The CDR3 has 18 residues. CDR3 sequence reads: CASSIGAMVAGSSYEQFF. DNA of the CDR3: TGTGCCAGTAGTATAGGGGCTATGGTAGCGGGGTCTTCGTATGAGCAGTTCTTC.

The CDR3 DNA reads as TGTGCCAGCAGGGGAAGACTAGCGACGGGGGAGCTGTTTTTT. Translating gives CASRGRLATGELFF. The gene calls are TRBV5-5 and TRBJ2-2; 8 bases map to TRBD2. Germline trimming cut 5 bases from V and 8 bases from J; bases unmatched to any gene: 8. There are 14 residues in the CDR3. Germline V gene sequence: CDR1 SGHKS, CDR2 YYEKEE (reference sequence).

The chain combines TRBV7-2 with TRBJ2-1, with a possible D match to TRBD1 (6 bases). The V and J ends lost 4 bases and 0 bases respectively, with 13 bases between them. Germline V lookup: CDR1 SGHTA, CDR2 FQGNSA. The length of the CDR3 is 16 residues. CDR3 region: CASSSRQVYSYNEQFF. CDR3 DNA: TGTGCCAGCAGCTCCCGACAGGTCTACTCCTACAATGAGCAGTTCTTC.

This rearrangement joins TRBV12-3 or TRBV12-4 to TRBJ2-5; a weak D match, TRBD2 (5 bases). The ends were cut back, 6 bases at V and 2 bases at J, with 10 bases in the middle. The CDR3 runs 13 residues. The CDR3 region has the DNA TGTGCCAGCAGCCGTACTAGACAAGAGACCCAGTACTTC. Amino acids: CASSRTRQETQYF.

This chain uses TRBV4-1 with TRBJ1-2, with TRBD1 identical over 8 bases. With V trimmed by 0 bases and J by 5 bases, 5 bases remained unmatched. The germline gives CDR1 MGHRA, CDR2 YSYEKL. The CDR3 covers 15 residues. CDR3 nucleotide sequence: TGCGCCAGCAGCCAAGATCTGAGGACAGGGTATGGCTACACCTTC. It is translated as CASSQDLRTGYGYTF.

The chain has TRBV2 and TRBJ2-3; TRBD2 matches at 7 bases. Per the germline V gene, CDR1 is SNHLY and CDR2 is FYNNEI. Germline trimming cut 7 bases from V and 4 bases from J; bases unmatched to any gene: 11. The CDR3 totals 15 residues. The CDR3 coding sequence is TGTGCCAGCAACCTTGGAGGGAGGGGCGCAGATACGCAGTATTTT. Translating gives CASNLGGRGADTQYF.

This chain links TRBV7-9 with TRBJ1-4; weak D call: TRBD1 (6 bases). This CDR3 has 17 residues. V was pared by 5 bases and J by 0 bases, with 16 bases between. CDR1 and CDR2 (germline): SEHNR, FQNEAQ (reference sequence). Written as DNA, the CDR3 is TGTGCCAGCAGCCTTCGGGGCAGGGGATCAACTAATGAAAAACTGTTTTTT. It encodes CASSLRGRGSTNEKLFF.

In this sample, this clone turned up once. The genes are TRBV11-2 and TRBJ2-5; perhaps TRBD2 as D (6 bases). CDR1 is SGHAT and CDR2 is FQNNGV in the germline V gene. The V end was cut by 2 bases, the J end by 5 bases, with 15 bases between. The CDR3 consists of 15 residues. CDR3 sequence reads: CASSLWESGEETQYF. As DNA, the CDR3 is TGTGCCAGCAGCTTATGGGAGTCGGGGGAGGAGACCCAGTACTTC.

Turning to this clone: Germline is not matched at one junction end, which may reflect a read error. The chain recombines TRBV7-8 with TRBJ1-1; the D gene is possibly TRBD1 (6 bases). Germline loops: CDR1 SGHVS, CDR2 FQNEAQ. CDR3 length: 15 residues. DNA of the CDR3: TGTGCCAGCAGCGTAGCTACACAGGGTTTCACTGAAGCTTTCTTT. This codes for CASSVATQGFTEAFF.

The genes are TRBV27 and TRBJ2-1, with 9 bases matching TRBD1. J gave up 4 bases and V 2 bases, and 6 bases lay outside the gene matches. The CDR3 has 16 amino acids. Germline values: CDR1 MNHEY, CDR2 SMNVEV (reference sequence). CDR3 DNA: TGTGCCAGCAGTTTAGGTCGGGACAGGGCATACAATGAGCAGTTCTTC. This sequence encodes CASSLGRDRAYNEQFF.

The chain links TRBV6-2 or TRBV6-3 to TRBJ2-7, with 7 bases identical to TRBD1. The CDR3 is made up of 16 amino acids. Trimming cost V 0 bases and J 2 bases; bases outside gene matches: 7. Germline V CDR1 and CDR2: MNHEY, SVGEGT. In DNA, the CDR3 is TGTGCCAGCAGTTACTCGAGGTGGCAGGGGGCCTACGAGCAGTACTTC. It encodes CASSYSRWQGAYEQYF.

As regards this clone: Other DNA sequences in the same sample also yield this CDR3. V usage is TRBV27 and J usage is TRBJ2-1, with D unclear. The CDR3 consists of 13 residues. V was trimmed by 3 bases and J by 4 bases, leaving 7 bases between them. Germline CDR1 reads MNHEY; CDR2 reads SMNVEV (reference sequence). The CDR3 loop is CASSFPPYNEQFF. CDR3 nucleotides: TGTGCCAGCAGTTTCCCCCCTTACAATGAGCAGTTCTTC.

The chain uses TRBV2 and TRBJ2-1; 8 bases match TRBD2. V shed 8 bases, J shed 0 bases, and the junction held 0 bases outside the gene matches. Looked up from germline, CDR1 is SNHLY and CDR2 is FYNNEI. CDR3 size: 13 residues. CDR3: CASRGGSYNEQFF. The CDR3 DNA is TGTGCCAGCCGGGGGGGCTCCTACAATGAGCAGTTCTTC.

The chain uses TRBV5-8 and TRBJ1-5; D might be TRBD1 (6 bases). V lost 5 bases and J 6 bases, leaving 21 bases between the germline ends. Per germline, CDR1 SGHTS and CDR2 YDEGEE. The CDR3 is 16 residues long. The CDR3 sequence is CASSFRPGGGGQPQHF. The CDR3 DNA follows: TGTGCCAGCAGTTTCCGGCCCGGGGGCGGGGGTCAGCCCCAGCATTTT.

This chain links TRBV28 with TRBJ2-2; D call uncertain. Germline V lookup: CDR1 MDHEN, CDR2 SYDVKM. CDR3 length equals 15 residues. Trimming stripped 2 bases from V and 4 bases from J, with 11 bases between. The CDR3 nucleotides are TGTGCCAGCAGTTTAAGACTGGTCGTCACCGGGGAGCTGTTTTTT. It is translated as CASSLRLVVTGELFF. Variable domain in full (rest from reference TRBV28 and TRBJ2-2): DVKVTQSSRYLVKRTGEKVFLECVQDMDHENMFWYRQDPGLGLRLIYFSYDVKMKEKGDIPEGYSVSREKKERFSLILESASTNQTSMYLCASSLRLVVTGELFFGEGSRLTVL.